A single sample is the source of the 27 T cell receptor beta chains below, sequenced in a study of blood T cell repertoires in COVID-19. This table comes from immunoSEQ multiplex PCR, and its TCRdb copy is limited to in-frame clones, with some not included. Among 95,000 to 100,000 clones, about nine tenths were seen once, and the ten largest hold roughly 17%. Sequencing was done on a sample of peripheral blood. These receptor sequences come from a man aged 50 to 60 with acute or convalescent COVID-19.

This clone showed up just once. This chain uses TRBV18 with TRBJ1-1; weak D call: TRBD1 (5 bases). V shed 1 base and J shed 5 bases, with 20 bases lying between them. Germline-derived CDR1 and CDR2 are KGHSH and LQKENI. The CDR3 totals 17 residues. CDR3 DNA sequence: TGTGCCAGCTCACCACTAATCACGGCAGGGTTGGGGACTGAAGCTTTCTTT. Residues: CASSPLITAGLGTEAFF.

V and J are TRBV18 and TRBJ1-1, with TRBD1 as a possible D gene (6 bases). The CDR3 extends over 15 amino acids. Germline CDR1 reads KGHSH; CDR2 reads LQKENI. With 1 base removed from V and 3 bases from J, the gap between germline ends came to 12 bases. The DNA for the CDR3 is TGTGCCAGCTCACCACTCCCGCAGGGGTACACTGAAGCTTTCTTT. Translating gives CASSPLPQGYTEAFF.

This clone is a singleton in its sample. DNA of the CDR3: TGTGCCAGCAGTTACTCGAGGCAGGGGGGATCACCCCTCCACTTT. Its protein is CASSYSRQGGSPLHF. The V and J genes are TRBV6-5 and TRBJ1-6, with 7 bases that match TRBD1. This CDR3 is 15 amino acids long. In germline, CDR1 is MNHEY, CDR2 SVGAGI. V trimming: 0 bases; J trimming: 10 bases; junction bases outside the gene matches: 6.

The V and J genes are TRBV4-1 and TRBJ2-3, with 11 bases fitting TRBD2. V gave up 4 bases and J gave up 2 bases; unmatched junction bases: 2. The CDR3 length is 15 residues. The germline CDR1 and CDR2 sequences are MGHRA and YSYEKL. This CDR3 is CASSPGLADTDTQYF. CDR3 nucleotides: TGCGCCAGCAGCCCGGGACTAGCGGACACAGATACGCAGTATTTT.

The genes are TRBV9 and TRBJ2-5, with 7 nucleotides matching TRBD2. Unmatched junction bases numbered 12, after V lost 3 bases and J lost 4 bases. The germline CDR1 and CDR2 sequences are SGDLS and YYNGEE. The CDR3 extends over 16 amino acids. CDR3 protein: CASSAELASDPETQYF. In DNA form, the CDR3 reads TGTGCCAGCAGCGCCGAACTAGCGAGCGACCCAGAGACCCAGTACTTC.

The chain couples TRBV7-6 to TRBJ1-3, with 8 bases matching TRBD1. CDR1 and CDR2 (germline): SGHVS, FNYEAQ. The CDR3 has 17 residues. Trimming took 1 base from V and 0 from J; bases not matched to a gene: 5. The CDR3 DNA is TGTGCCAGCAGCTTAGAGGCGGACAGGGTCTCTGGAAACACCATATATTTT. It is translated as CASSLEADRVSGNTIYF.

The chain links TRBV27 to TRBJ2-3, with D unclear. The CDR3 extends over 13 amino acids. Germline CDR1 and CDR2: MNHEY and SMNVEV (reference sequence). The ends were cut back, 4 bases at V and 8 bases at J, with 13 bases in the middle. CDR3 bases: TGTGCCAGCAGTTCTTATACCCTCGGTACGCAGTATTTT. This encodes CASSSYTLGTQYF.

This clone was seen a few times. The rearrangement joins TRBV13 to TRBJ2-2; the match to TRBD1 covers 7 bases. The V and J ends lost 2 bases and 1 base, in that order; junction bases with no gene match: 4. Germline CDR1 PRHDT, CDR2 FYEKMQ (reference sequence). This CDR3 spans 16 amino acids. The CDR3: CASSLNNRGNTGELFF. The CDR3 DNA is TGTGCCAGCAGCTTAAATAACAGGGGGAACACCGGGGAGCTGTTTTTT.

This clone was detected only once. The chain has TRBV19 and TRBJ2-3; 13 nucleotides match TRBD2. The CDR3 runs 16 residues. The germline gives CDR1 LNHDA, CDR2 SQIVND (reference sequence). Losses at the gene ends were 4 bases for V and 4 bases for J; bases not matched to a gene: 5. The CDR3 region is CASSKTSGGISDTQYF. CDR3 in DNA: TGTGCCAGTAGTAAGACTAGCGGGGGGATTTCAGATACGCAGTATTTT. Full variable domain (missing parts from reference TRBV19 and TRBJ2-3): DGGITQSPKYLFRKEGQNVTLSCEQNLNHDAMYWYRQDPGQGLRLIYYSQIVNDFQKGDIAEGYSVSREKKESFPLTVTSAQKNPTAFYLCASSKTSGGISDTQYFGPGTRLTVL.

This rearrangement joins TRBV27 to TRBJ2-7; TRBD2 matches 8 bases. The CDR3 loop spans 16 amino acids. Germline lookup yields CDR1 MNHEY and CDR2 SMNVEV (reference sequence). Unmatched junction bases numbered 8, after V lost 2 bases and J lost 2 bases. This CDR3 is CASSLMAGGSTYEQYF. The CDR3, as DNA: TGTGCCAGCAGTTTAATGGCGGGGGGATCCACCTACGAGCAGTACTTC.

The J gene is TRBJ1-1, the V gene TRBV12-3 or TRBV12-4, with D hard to call. The length of the CDR3 is 12 residues. Trimming took 3 bases from V and 3 from J, leaving 5 bases between them. DNA for the CDR3: TGTGCCAGCAGTTTTGCGCACACTGAAGCTTTCTTT. It codes for CASSFAHTEAFF.

The genes are TRBV29-1 and TRBJ1-2; D possibly corresponds to TRBD1 (6 bases). Per the germline V gene, CDR1 is SQVTM and CDR2 is ANQGSEA. The CDR3 length is 14 residues. V dropped 6 bases and J dropped 2 bases, with 16 bases sitting between them. The CDR3 nucleotides read TGCAGCGTGACGGACAGTGTAGGAAACTATGGCTACACCTTC. As protein: CSVTDSVGNYGYTF.

This clone was seen a single time. J is TRBJ1-1 and V is TRBV25-1; possibly TRBD1 for D (6 bases). The ends were cut back, 4 bases at V and 8 bases at J, with 17 bases in the middle. Per germline, CDR1 MGHDK and CDR2 SYGVNS. CDR3 size: 14 residues. CDR3 loop: CASSAAGQSREAFF. The CDR3 nucleotides are TGTGCCAGCAGTGCCGCCGGACAGTCACGCGAAGCTTTCTTT.

The rearrangement uses TRBV6-2 or TRBV6-3 and TRBJ1-1; 8 bases fit TRBD1. The CDR3 consists of 14 residues. The V gene's germline CDR1 is MNHEY and CDR2 SVGEGT. V dropped 5 bases and J dropped 9; count of bases not matched to a gene: 11. The CDR3 here is CASSPGQGLRQAFF. The CDR3 DNA follows: TGTGCCAGCAGTCCAGGACAGGGCCTCCGACAAGCTTTCTTT.

CDR3 sequence reads: CASSIRAEAFF. As DNA, the CDR3 is TGTGCCAGTAGTATCAGGGCTGAAGCTTTCTTT. The chain employs TRBV19 and TRBJ1-1, with a weak D call TRBD1 (5 bases). The V and J ends lost 3 bases and 6 bases respectively, with 5 bases between them. CDR3 length equals 11 residues. Per germline, CDR1 LNHDA and CDR2 SQIVND (reference sequence).

The chain combines TRBV6-5 with TRBJ1-1; perhaps TRBD1 as D (5 bases). The germline V gene encodes CDR1 MNHEY and CDR2 SVGAGI. Deletions cut 6 bases from V and 0 bases from J, with 11 bases between. The CDR3 has 14 residues. The CDR3 reads CASSKGLMNTEAFF. The CDR3 nucleotides read TGTGCCAGCAGCAAGGGACTGATGAACACTGAAGCTTTCTTT.

The gene calls are TRBV11-2 and TRBJ2-7; perhaps TRBD1 as D (6 bases). V was clipped by 5 bases and J by 9 bases, with 20 bases between them. This CDR3 spans 14 amino acids. Germline-derived CDR1 and CDR2 are SGHAT and FQNNGV. CDR3 region: CASSLMGALRSQYF. CDR3 DNA sequence: TGTGCCAGCAGCCTCATGGGGGCCCTCCGGTCGCAGTACTTC.

The V gene is TRBV5-1, the J gene TRBJ1-2; D gene uncertain. Trimming shortened V by 3 bases and J by 4 bases, and 16 bases separated the two germline ends. CDR1 is SGHRS and CDR2 is YFSETQ in the germline V gene. The CDR3 sequence is 15 residues long. CDR3 sequence: CASSSPGLASYGYTF. In nucleotides, the CDR3 is TGCGCCAGCAGCTCACCAGGTTTGGCAAGCTATGGCTACACCTTC.

This chain links TRBV30 with TRBJ1-1, with D hard to call. This CDR3 is built from 15 residues. The ends were cut back, 5 bases at V and 0 bases at J, with 16 bases in the middle. Germline assignment: CDR1 GTSNPN and CDR2 SVGIG (reference sequence). This CDR3 reads CAWENYHRVNTEAFF. The CDR3 nucleotides are TGTGCCTGGGAAAATTACCACAGAGTGAACACTGAAGCTTTCTTT.

J is TRBJ1-5 and V is TRBV6-5; TRBD1 is a possible D gene (6 bases). Germline lookup yields CDR1 MNHEY and CDR2 SVGAGI. The CDR3 sequence is 15 residues long. V was clipped by 5 bases and J by 1 base, with 12 bases between them. This CDR3 reads CASSPGQASNQPQHF. CDR3 nucleotide sequence: TGTGCCAGCAGTCCGGGACAAGCAAGCAATCAGCCCCAGCATTTT.

About this clone: The junction and the germline gene differ at one end; a read error may be behind it. The rearrangement links TRBV4-1 to TRBJ2-3, with 8 positions matching TRBD2. The CDR3 loop spans 17 amino acids. Germline CDR1 MGHRA, CDR2 YSYEKL. CDR3 sequence (DNA): TGCGCCCGCAGCCAACCGGGGGGGCGGGGGCCCACAGATACGCAGTATTTT. This encodes CARSQPGGRGPTDTQYF.

The chain employs TRBV7-8 and TRBJ1-5; 7 nucleotides agree with TRBD1. CDR1 and CDR2 from the germline V gene are SGHVS and FQNEAQ. The junction had 7 bases not matched to a gene; V was cut back by 1 base and J by 4 bases. This CDR3 is built from 16 residues. This CDR3 reads CASSLVPTGANQPQHF. The CDR3 region has the DNA TGTGCCAGCAGCTTAGTCCCTACAGGGGCAAATCAGCCCCAGCATTTT.

This clone was found once. V usage is TRBV5-4 and J usage is TRBJ2-2; 9 nucleotides align to TRBD1. This CDR3 spans 14 amino acids. The germline V gene encodes CDR1 SGHNT and CDR2 YYREEE (reference sequence). Germline trimming cut 5 bases from V and 7 bases from J; bases unmatched to any gene: 6. The CDR3 region is CASSRDRAGGELFF. The CDR3 region has the DNA TGTGCCAGCAGTCGGGACAGGGCGGGCGGGGAGCTGTTTTTT.

This clone was counted once. This sequence joins TRBV12-5 and TRBJ2-7, with D possibly TRBD1 on 6 matching bases. V was cut by 7 bases and J by 2 bases, with 12 bases left in between. Germline V gives CDR1 LGHNT, CDR2 FRNRAP. The CDR3 runs 13 residues. The DNA for the CDR3 is TGTGCTAGTGCTTGGGGGCCCACCTACGAGCAGTACTTC. This gives the protein CASAWGPTYEQYF.

The chain uses TRBV27 and TRBJ2-2; a possible D gene is TRBD1 (5 bases). V was clipped by 2 bases and J by 6 bases, with 13 bases between them. The germline gives CDR1 MNHEY, CDR2 SMNVEV (reference sequence). CDR3 length equals 15 residues. CDR3 coding DNA: TGTGCCAGCAGTTTAAATATGGGGCACCCCGGGGAGCTGTTTTTT. This sequence encodes CASSLNMGHPGELFF.

The chain links TRBV2 to TRBJ2-1; 8 nucleotides agree with TRBD1. V lost 4 bases, J lost 6 bases, and 8 bases stayed unmatched. Looked up from germline, CDR1 is SNHLY and CDR2 is FYNNEI. This CDR3 is built from 15 residues. The CDR3 DNA follows: TGTGCCAGCAGTGTCGACAGGGGCAGTAGCAATGAGCAGTTCTTC. This sequence encodes CASSVDRGSSNEQFF.

The rearrangement uses TRBV5-1 and TRBJ1-1, with 8 bases that match TRBD1. Germline V lookup: CDR1 SGHRS, CDR2 YFSETQ. This CDR3 is built from 13 residues. Trimming at V came to 4 bases and at J to 6 bases, leaving 5 bases not matched to a gene. The DNA of the CDR3 is TGCGCCAGCAGCGTTCAGGGGGCCCCTGAAGCTTTCTTT. The encoded protein is CASSVQGAPEAFF.